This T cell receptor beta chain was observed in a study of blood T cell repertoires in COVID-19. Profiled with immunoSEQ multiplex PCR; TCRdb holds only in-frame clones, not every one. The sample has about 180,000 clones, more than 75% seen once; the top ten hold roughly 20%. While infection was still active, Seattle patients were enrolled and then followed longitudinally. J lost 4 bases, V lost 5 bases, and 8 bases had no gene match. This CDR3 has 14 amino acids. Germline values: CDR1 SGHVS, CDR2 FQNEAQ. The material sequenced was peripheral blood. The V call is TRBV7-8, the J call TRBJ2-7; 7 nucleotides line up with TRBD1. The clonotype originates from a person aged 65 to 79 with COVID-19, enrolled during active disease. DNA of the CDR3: TGTGCCAGCAGCAATGAACAGGGGAAATACGAGCAGTACTTC. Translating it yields CASSNEQGKYEQYF.